Shown below are 10 T cell receptor beta chains from a single sample sequenced in a study of somatic mutations in cytotoxic T cells in rheumatoid arthritis. TCRdb's copy holds only in-frame clones and misses some; the assay was immunoSEQ multiplex PCR. The sample has just over 20,000 clones, around 81% seen once. Sequenced sample: CD8+ T cells sorted from blood. Receptor source: an adult with rheumatoid arthritis.

This chain connects TRBV9 to TRBJ1-2; TRBD1 matches at 7 bases. V shed 4 bases and J 8 bases; nucleotides not matched to a gene: 14. The CDR3 runs to 15 residues. Germline CDR1 SGDLS, CDR2 YYNGEE. The CDR3 reads CASSPRTGGIGGYTF. DNA for the CDR3: TGTGCCAGCAGCCCACGGACAGGAGGGATCGGCGGCTACACCTTC.

V is TRBV18 and J is TRBJ2-7, with D possibly being TRBD1 (5 bases). CDR3 length equals 15 residues. From germline, CDR1 is KGHSH and CDR2 LQKENI. V shed 4 bases and J shed 4 bases, with 17 bases lying between them. The CDR3 reads CASSLTHQRGYEQYV. The CDR3 DNA follows: TGTGCCAGCTCACTTACACACCAAAGGGGTTACGAGCAGTACGTC.

This chain links TRBV7-3 with TRBJ1-1, with unresolved D. CDR3 length: 13 residues. CDR1 is SGHTA and CDR2 is FQGTGA in the germline V gene. The ends were cut back, 5 bases at V and 3 bases at J, with 10 bases in the middle. The DNA for the CDR3 is TGTGCCAGCAGCCGGTTCGGGGACACTGAAGCTTTCTTT. This translates into CASSRFGDTEAFF.

V usage is TRBV13 and J usage is TRBJ2-6, with D unclear. This CDR3 is built from 19 residues. Germline values: CDR1 PRHDT, CDR2 FYEKMQ (reference sequence). The V gene lost 0 bases and the J gene lost 0 bases, with 15 bases spanning the gap. CDR3 in amino acids: CASSLGVGSQFSGANVLTF. CDR3 nucleotides: TGTGCCAGCAGCTTAGGAGTGGGCAGCCAATTCTCTGGGGCCAACGTCCTGACTTTC.

This clone turned up a few times. This chain joins TRBV7-9 and TRBJ2-1, with 11 bases identical to TRBD2. The CDR3 is 15 amino acids. Germline loops: CDR1 SEHNR, CDR2 FQNEAQ (reference sequence). Germline trimming cut 7 bases from V and 6 bases from J; bases unmatched to any gene: 8. The CDR3 DNA follows: TGTGCCAGCAACGACCTAGCGGGAGGAATCAATGAGCAGTTCTTC. It codes for CASNDLAGGINEQFF.

The chain joins TRBV28 to TRBJ1-1; 7 nucleotides match TRBD1. The CDR3 contains 15 residues. Germline V gene data show CDR1 as MDHEN and CDR2 as SYDVKM. V shed 0 bases, J shed 1 base, and the junction held 2 bases outside the gene matches. The CDR3, as DNA: TGTGCCAGCAGTTTATGGCAGGGGGGGAACACTGAAGCTTTCTTT. It yields the protein CASSLWQGGNTEAFF.

The chain recombines TRBV7-9 with TRBJ1-1; D is ambiguous. V was trimmed by 6 bases and J by 8 bases, leaving 13 bases between them. Germline CDR1 SEHNR, CDR2 FQNEAQ (reference sequence). The CDR3 loop spans 12 amino acids. The CDR3 loop is CASSLWETEAFF. The DNA for the CDR3 is TGTGCCAGCAGTTTATGGGAGACCGAAGCTTTCTTT.

The gene calls are TRBV7-9 and TRBJ1-1; D gene ambiguous. CDR1 is SEHNR, CDR2 FQNEAQ, per germline (reference sequence). With 5 bases removed from V and 10 bases from J, the gap between germline ends came to 17 bases. CDR3 length: 13 amino acids. The CDR3 loop reads CASSPRNPPGAFF. The CDR3 DNA reads TGTGCCAGCAGCCCTAGGAACCCTCCCGGAGCTTTCTTT.

The chain carries TRBV5-1 and TRBJ2-7, with 7 nucleotides matching TRBD1. The V gene's germline CDR1 is SGHRS and CDR2 YFSETQ. CDR3 length: 13 residues. With V trimmed by 4 bases and J by 3 bases, 4 bases remained unmatched. The CDR3 region is CASSGDRSYEQYF. CDR3 bases: TGCGCCAGCAGCGGGGACAGAAGCTACGAGCAGTACTTC.

CDR3 DNA: TGTGCCAGCGCTACCGGACAGTCTGGTGAAAAACTGTTTTTT. Protein product: CASATGQSGEKLFF. The rearrangement joins TRBV13 to TRBJ1-4, with D tentatively TRBD1 (6 bases). Between the trimmed V and J ends, which lost 8 bases and 7 bases, there was a span of 17 bases. The CDR3 totals 14 residues. The germline V gene has CDR1 PRHDT and CDR2 FYEKMQ (reference sequence).